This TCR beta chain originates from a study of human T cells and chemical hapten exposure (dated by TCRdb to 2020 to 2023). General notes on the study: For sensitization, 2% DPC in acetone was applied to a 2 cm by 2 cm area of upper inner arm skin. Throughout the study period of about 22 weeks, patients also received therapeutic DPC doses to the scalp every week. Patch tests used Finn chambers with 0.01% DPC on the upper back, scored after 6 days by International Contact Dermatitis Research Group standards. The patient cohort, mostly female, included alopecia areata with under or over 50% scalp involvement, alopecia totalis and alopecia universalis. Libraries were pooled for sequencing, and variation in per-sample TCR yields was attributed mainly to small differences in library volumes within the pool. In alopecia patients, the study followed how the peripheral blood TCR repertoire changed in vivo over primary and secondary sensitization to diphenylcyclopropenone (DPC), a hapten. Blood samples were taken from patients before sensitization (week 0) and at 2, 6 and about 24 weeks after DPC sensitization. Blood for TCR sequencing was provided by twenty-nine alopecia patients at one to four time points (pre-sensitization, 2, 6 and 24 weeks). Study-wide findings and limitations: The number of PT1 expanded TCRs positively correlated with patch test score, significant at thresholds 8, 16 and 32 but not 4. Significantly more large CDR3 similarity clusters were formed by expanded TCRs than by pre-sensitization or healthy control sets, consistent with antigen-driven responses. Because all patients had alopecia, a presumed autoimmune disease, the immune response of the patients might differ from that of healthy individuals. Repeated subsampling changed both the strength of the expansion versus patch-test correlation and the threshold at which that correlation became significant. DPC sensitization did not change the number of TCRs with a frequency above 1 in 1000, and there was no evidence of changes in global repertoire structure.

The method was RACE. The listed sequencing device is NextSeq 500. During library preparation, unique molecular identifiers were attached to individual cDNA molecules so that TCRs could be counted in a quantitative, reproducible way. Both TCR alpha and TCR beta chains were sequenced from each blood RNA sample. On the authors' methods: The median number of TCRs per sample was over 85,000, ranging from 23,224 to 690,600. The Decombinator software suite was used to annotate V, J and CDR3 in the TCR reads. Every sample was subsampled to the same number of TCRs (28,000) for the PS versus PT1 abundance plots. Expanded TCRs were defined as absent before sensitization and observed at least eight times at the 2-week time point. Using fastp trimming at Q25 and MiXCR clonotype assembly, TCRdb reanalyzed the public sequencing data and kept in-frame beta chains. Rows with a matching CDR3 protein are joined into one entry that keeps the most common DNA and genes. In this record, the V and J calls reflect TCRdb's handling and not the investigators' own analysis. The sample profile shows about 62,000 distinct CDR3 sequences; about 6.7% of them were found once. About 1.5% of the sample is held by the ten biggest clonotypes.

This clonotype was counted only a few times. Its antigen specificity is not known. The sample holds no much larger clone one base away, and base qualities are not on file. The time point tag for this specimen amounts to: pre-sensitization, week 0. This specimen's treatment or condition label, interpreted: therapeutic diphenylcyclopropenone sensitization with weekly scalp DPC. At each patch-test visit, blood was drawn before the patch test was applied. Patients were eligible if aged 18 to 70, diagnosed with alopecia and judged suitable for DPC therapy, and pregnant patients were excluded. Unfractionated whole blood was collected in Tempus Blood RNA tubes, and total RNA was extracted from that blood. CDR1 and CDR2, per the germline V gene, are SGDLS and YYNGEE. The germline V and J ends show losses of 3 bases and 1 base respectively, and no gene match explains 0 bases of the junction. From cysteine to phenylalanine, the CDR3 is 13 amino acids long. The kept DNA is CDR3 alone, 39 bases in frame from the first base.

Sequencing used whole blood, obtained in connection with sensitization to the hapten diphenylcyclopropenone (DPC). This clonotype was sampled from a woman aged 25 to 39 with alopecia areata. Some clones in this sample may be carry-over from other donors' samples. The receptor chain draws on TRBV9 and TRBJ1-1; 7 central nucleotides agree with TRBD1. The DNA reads TGTGCCAGCAGCGAGGGGGCGAACACTGAAGCTTTCTTT. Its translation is CASSEGANTEAFF.